The 20 T cell receptor beta chains below all came from one sample that was sequenced in a study of T cell responses to AZD1222 COVID-19 vaccine. The assay was immunoSEQ multiplex PCR, and TCRdb's table has in-frame clones only and misses some. In the table there are over 120,000 clones, about 91% of which are singletons. Source: peripheral blood, taken 28 days after the second AZD1222 dose. Every receptor here comes from an adult who received the AZD1222 COVID-19 vaccine.

In its sample, this clone was seen once. The chain links TRBV4-1 to TRBJ2-3; the D gene could be TRBD1 or TRBD2 (6 bases each). The CDR3 spans 17 residues. The V and J ends lost 0 bases and 0 bases respectively, with 13 bases between them. Germline CDR1 reads MGHRA; CDR2 reads YSYEKL. CDR3 sequence (DNA): TGCGCCAGCAGCCAAGAGACGGGGGCGAAAAGCACAGATACGCAGTATTTT. This translates into CASSQETGAKSTDTQYF.

The chain's CDR3 is CASSEQDRGVGDTQYF. CDR3 DNA: TGTGCCAGCAGTGAACAGGACAGGGGGGTTGGAGATACGCAGTATTTT. The chain combines TRBV25-1 with TRBJ2-3; 10 bases agree with TRBD1. Germline V CDR1 and CDR2: MGHDK, SYGVNS. The CDR3 sequence is 16 residues long. The V and J ends lost 2 bases and 5 bases, in that order; junction bases with no gene match: 7. The complete variable domain, with remaining parts taken from reference TRBV25-1 and TRBJ2-3, reads EADIYQTPRYLVIGTGKKITLECSQTMGHDKMYWYQQDPGMELHLIHYSYGVNSTEKGDLSSESTVSRIRTEHFPLTLESARPSHTSQYLCASSEQDRGVGDTQYFGPGTRLTVL.

CDR3 protein: CASSHRERPGGGYTF. The CDR3 coding sequence is TGCGCCAGCAGCCATCGGGAACGACCCGGGGGTGGCTACACCTTC. The chain uses TRBV4-1 and TRBJ1-2, with D possibly TRBD1 on 5 matching bases. Trimming left V 3 bases short and J 7 bases short, with 18 bases between. This CDR3 has 15 residues. Germline CDR1 and CDR2: MGHRA and YSYEKL.

The CDR3 is CASSAQGPSGYTF. The DNA for the CDR3 is TGTGCCAGCAGTGCGCAGGGGCCTAGCGGCTACACCTTC. The rearrangement uses TRBV2 and TRBJ1-2, with D possibly TRBD1 on 6 matching bases. This CDR3 is built from 13 residues. The V end lost 4 bases, the J end lost 8 bases, and 14 bases lay between the germline ends. CDR1 and CDR2 from the germline V gene are SNHLY and FYNNEI.

V and J are TRBV7-2 and TRBJ2-3; TRBD1 matches 9 bases. CDR1 and CDR2 from the germline V gene are SGHTA and FQGNSA. CDR3 length: 18 amino acids. Germline trimming cut 4 bases from V and 5 bases from J; bases unmatched to any gene: 16. The chain's CDR3 is CASSSLITGTGKGDTQYF. The DNA for the CDR3 is TGTGCCAGCAGCTCCCTAATCACCGGGACAGGGAAGGGAGATACGCAGTATTTT.

The chain combines TRBV5-4 with TRBJ2-2; D tentatively reads TRBD1 or TRBD2 (5 bases each). The germline V gene encodes CDR1 SGHNT and CDR2 YYREEE (reference sequence). V was cut by 1 base and J by 0 bases, with 10 bases left in between. The CDR3 runs to 16 residues. DNA of the CDR3: TGTGCCAGCAGCTTGTTCCGGGGCGCGAACACCGGGGAGCTGTTTTTT. The encoded protein is CASSLFRGANTGELFF.

J is TRBJ2-1 and V is TRBV4-2; TRBD1 matches at 8 bases. This CDR3 comprises 14 residues. Germline V gene data show CDR1 as LGHNA and CDR2 as YNFKEQ. After removal of 0 bases from V and 14 bases from J, the junction contained 9 bases not matched to a gene. In nucleotides, the CDR3 is TGTGCCAGCAGCCAAGATTTGGGGCCAGGGGGCAAGTTCTTC. Translation gives CASSQDLGPGGKFF.

The V and J genes are TRBV19 and TRBJ1-5; no clear D gene. Germline V gene data show CDR1 as LNHDA and CDR2 as SQIVND (reference sequence). The CDR3 length is 14 residues. Trimming shortened V by 3 bases and J by 2 bases, and 8 bases separated the two germline ends. The CDR3 DNA reads TGTGCCAGTAGTATTATTCACGGCAATCAGCCCCAGCATTTT. Translated: CASSIIHGNQPQHF.

The chain employs TRBV19 and TRBJ1-5; 11 bases match TRBD1. This CDR3 comprises 15 residues. The V gene's germline CDR1 is LNHDA and CDR2 SQIVND (reference sequence). The ends lost 5 bases at V and 6 bases at J; junction bases unmatched: 6. The CDR3 bases are TGTGCCAGTAGTTTCGGACAGGGGGCTGGTCAGCCCCAGCATTTT. Protein: CASSFGQGAGQPQHF. Together with reference TRBV19 and TRBJ1-5, the CDR3 gives the full variable domain: DGGITQSPKYLFRKEGQNVTLSCEQNLNHDAMYWYRQDPGQGLRLIYYSQIVNDFQKGDIAEGYSVSREKKESFPLTVTSAQKNPTAFYLCASSFGQGAGQPQHFGDGTRLSIL.

This chain joins TRBV7-3 and TRBJ2-1; TRBD2 aligns across 9 bases. V shed 4 bases, J shed 3 bases, and the junction held 4 bases outside the gene matches. Germline CDR1 is SGHTA and CDR2 is FQGTGA. The CDR3 runs 15 residues. The CDR3 coding sequence is TGTGCCAGCAGCTCACGACTAGCGGACTACAATGAGCAGTTCTTC. This sequence encodes CASSSRLADYNEQFF.

The chain has TRBV4-3 and TRBJ2-7; D remains ambiguous. The germline gives CDR1 LGHNA, CDR2 YSLEER. The V and J ends lost 0 bases and 1 base respectively, with 7 bases between them. The CDR3 extends over 14 amino acids. This chain's CDR3 is CASSQDFNSYEQYF. CDR3 DNA: TGCGCCAGCAGCCAAGATTTCAATTCCTACGAGCAGTACTTC.

The chain links TRBV15 to TRBJ1-5; D perhaps matches TRBD1 (5 bases). Trimming cost V 3 bases and J 6 bases, with 9 bases left between them. Germline lookup yields CDR1 LNHNV and CDR2 YYDKDF (reference sequence). The length of the CDR3 is 13 residues. CDR3 region: CATSRQGSQPQHF. The DNA of the CDR3 is TGTGCCACCAGCAGGCAGGGTAGTCAGCCCCAGCATTTT.

The CDR3 DNA reads as TGTGCCAGCAGTGAAATTCCAGCCGTTTATGGCTACACCTTC. The encoded protein is CASSEIPAVYGYTF. The V gene is TRBV2, the J gene TRBJ1-2; no definite D call. CDR1 SNHLY and CDR2 FYNNEI come from the germline V gene. V was shortened by 2 bases and J by 5 bases, with 12 bases between the two germline ends. This CDR3 comprises 14 residues.

The gene calls are TRBV11-1 and TRBJ2-1; D gene uncertain. The CDR3 extends over 13 amino acids. The V gene's germline CDR1 is SGHAT and CDR2 FQDESV (reference sequence). Trimming removed 3 bases at V and 5 bases at J, with 8 bases between. CDR3 nucleotide sequence: TGTGCCAGCAGCTTCGACACAAACAATGAGCAGTTCTTC. This codes for CASSFDTNNEQFF.

V and J are TRBV5-4 and TRBJ1-1, with 8 nucleotides matching TRBD1. From germline, CDR1 is SGHNT and CDR2 YYREEE (reference sequence). After removal of 3 bases from V and 3 bases from J, the junction contained 7 bases not matched to a gene. The CDR3 length is 15 residues. CDR3: CASSSARGPDTEAFF. The CDR3 DNA is TGTGCCAGCAGCTCGGCCAGGGGGCCCGACACTGAAGCTTTCTTT. The whole variable domain, remainder taken from reference TRBV5-4 and TRBJ1-1, is ETGVTQSPTHLIKTRGQQVTLRCSSQSGHNTVSWYQQALGQGPQFIFQYYREEENGRGNFPPRFSGLQFPNYSSELNVNALELDDSALYLCASSSARGPDTEAFFGQGTRLTVV.

The chain joins TRBV21-1 to TRBJ1-4. TRBV21-1 is listed as a pseudogene. This CDR3 contains 9 residues. In DNA, the CDR3 is TGTGCCAGCAGCGCCGTACTGTTTTTT. Protein: CASSAVLFF.

The chain links TRBV6-2 or TRBV6-3 to TRBJ2-2; 11 nucleotides match TRBD2. Per the germline V gene, CDR1 is MNHEY and CDR2 is SVGEGT. The CDR3 is 18 amino acids. With 6 bases clipped from V and 6 bases from J, the junction kept 15 bases outside the gene matches. Here the CDR3 reads CASSPLQTSGSSAGELFF. The CDR3 DNA sequence: TGTGCCAGCAGCCCCCTCCAAACTAGCGGGAGCTCGGCCGGGGAGCTGTTTTTT.

V usage is TRBV18 and J usage is TRBJ1-6; D unresolved. CDR3 length: 15 residues. From germline, CDR1 is KGHSH and CDR2 LQKENI. The V end lost 1 base, the J end lost 7 bases, and 11 bases lay between the germline ends. The CDR3 DNA is TGTGCCAGCTCACCACAGGGTTTTGGGAATTCACCCCTCCACTTT. The encoded protein is CASSPQGFGNSPLHF.

The V call is TRBV4-3, the J call TRBJ2-2; D gene unclear. Germline V gene sequence: CDR1 LGHNA, CDR2 YSLEER. Deletions cut 0 bases from V and 1 base from J, with 6 bases between. This CDR3 has 15 residues. The CDR3 sequence is CASSQEFRNTGELFF. The CDR3 nucleotides read TGCGCCAGCAGCCAAGAGTTCAGGAACACCGGGGAGCTGTTTTTT.

The V call is TRBV7-2, the J call TRBJ1-1, with D tentatively TRBD1 (6 bases). The CDR3 loop spans 14 amino acids. Germline CDR1 is SGHTA and CDR2 is FQGNSA. Trimming took off 0 bases at V and 5 bases at J, with 10 bases between the two ends. CDR3 DNA: TGTGCCAGCAGCTTAGCGCTTAGGGGGACTGAAGCTTTCTTT. It encodes CASSLALRGTEAFF.